This T cell receptor (beta chain) was sequenced during a study of cytomegalovirus exposure and HLA in healthy donors. Primers included in the PCR were 60 Vbeta and 13 Jbeta primers. The assay was immunoSEQ multiplex PCR, and TCRdb's table has in-frame clones only and misses some. The sample holds some 110,000 clones. Sequenced sample: PBMCs. This clonotype was obtained from a young man in good health and CMV-seronegative.

CDR3 nucleotides: TGTGCCAGCAGTGCGGGACGGACCTACGAGCAGTACTTC. It encodes CASSAGRTYEQYF. The V and J genes are TRBV6-5 and TRBJ2-7; tentative D call: TRBD2 (6 bases). Germline lookup yields CDR1 MNHEY and CDR2 SVGAGI. The CDR3 has 13 residues. Trimming cost V 5 bases and J 2 bases, with 10 bases left between them.